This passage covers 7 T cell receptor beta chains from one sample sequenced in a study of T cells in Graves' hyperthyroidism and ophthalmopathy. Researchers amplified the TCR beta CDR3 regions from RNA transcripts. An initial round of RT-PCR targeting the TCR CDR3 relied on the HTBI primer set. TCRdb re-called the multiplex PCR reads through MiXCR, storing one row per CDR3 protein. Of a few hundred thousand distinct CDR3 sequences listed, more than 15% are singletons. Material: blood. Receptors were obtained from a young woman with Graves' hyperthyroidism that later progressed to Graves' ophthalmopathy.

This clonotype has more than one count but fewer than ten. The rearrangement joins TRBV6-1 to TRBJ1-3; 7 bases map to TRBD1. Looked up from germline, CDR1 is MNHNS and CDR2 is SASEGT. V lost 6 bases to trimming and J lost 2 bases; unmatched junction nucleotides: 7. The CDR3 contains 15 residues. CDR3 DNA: TGTGCCAGCAGACTAACAGGGGATCCTGGAAACACCATATATTTT. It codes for CASRLTGDPGNTIYF.

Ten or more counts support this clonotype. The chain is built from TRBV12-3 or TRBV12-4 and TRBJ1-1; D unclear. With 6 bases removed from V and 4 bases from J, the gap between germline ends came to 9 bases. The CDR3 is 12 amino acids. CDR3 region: CASRKKPTEAFF. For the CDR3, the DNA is TGTGCCAGCAGGAAAAAGCCCACTGAAGCTTTCTTT.

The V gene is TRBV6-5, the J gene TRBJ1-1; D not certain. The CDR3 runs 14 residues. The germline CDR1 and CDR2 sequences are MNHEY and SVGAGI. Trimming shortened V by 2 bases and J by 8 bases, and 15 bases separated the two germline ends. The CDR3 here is CASSYVDLQGEAFF. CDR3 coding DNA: TGTGCCAGCAGTTACGTCGATCTACAAGGGGAAGCTTTCTTT.

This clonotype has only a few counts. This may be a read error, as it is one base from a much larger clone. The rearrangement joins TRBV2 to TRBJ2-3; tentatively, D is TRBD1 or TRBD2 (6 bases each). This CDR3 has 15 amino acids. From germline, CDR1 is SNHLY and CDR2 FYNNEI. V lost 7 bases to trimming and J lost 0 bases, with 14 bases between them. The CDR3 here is CASNRGDLSTDTQYF. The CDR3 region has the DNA TGTGCCAGCAATAGGGGGGACTTAAGCACAGATACGCAGTATTTT.

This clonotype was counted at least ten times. CDR3 sequence reads: CASSYSRWTRGRTDTQYF. In nucleotides, the CDR3 is TGTGCCAGCAGTTACTCGCGCTGGACCAGGGGGAGGACAGATACGCAGTATTTT. This sequence joins TRBV6-2 or TRBV6-3 and TRBJ2-3, with D maybe TRBD1 (7 bases). Germline V gene lookup returns CDR1 MNHEY and CDR2 SVGEGT. Trimming stripped 0 bases from V and 3 bases from J, with 19 bases between. The CDR3 is 18 amino acids.

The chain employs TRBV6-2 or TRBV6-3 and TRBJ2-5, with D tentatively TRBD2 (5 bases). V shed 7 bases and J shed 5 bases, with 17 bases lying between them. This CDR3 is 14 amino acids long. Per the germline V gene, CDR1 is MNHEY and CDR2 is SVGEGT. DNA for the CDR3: TGTGCCAGCAACCCCCCTAGCTGGGAGGAGACCCAGTACTTC. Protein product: CASNPPSWEETQYF.

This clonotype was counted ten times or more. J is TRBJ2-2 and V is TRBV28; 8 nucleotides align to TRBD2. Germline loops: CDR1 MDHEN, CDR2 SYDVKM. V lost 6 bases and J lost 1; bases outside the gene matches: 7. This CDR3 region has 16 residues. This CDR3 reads CASRPGGAGNTGELFF. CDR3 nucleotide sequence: TGTGCCAGCAGGCCGGGGGGGGCAGGGAACACCGGGGAGCTGTTTTTT.